This TCR beta chain was identified in a study of neurological immune-mediated disorders (dated by TCRdb to between 2018 and 2021). For the wider study: Among the approximately 34 multiple sclerosis patients, roughly 31 had relapsing-remitting MS and 3 had secondary progressive MS. Peripheral blood TCR-beta repertoires from HTLV-I-associated myelopathy (HAM/TSP) patients, multiple sclerosis patients and healthy controls were compared by UMI-based sequencing. Longitudinal samples, technical triplicates and paired sorted CD4+ and CD8+ T-cell subsets, alongside PBMC samples, were included among the roughly 96 TCR-beta libraries. The cohort was made up of 60 to 75 subjects, consisting of some 15 HAM/TSP patients, approximately 35 multiple sclerosis patients and 20 or so healthy controls.

Broader findings and caveats from the paper: No identical CDR3 amino acid sequences were shared among expanded clones across subjects, suggesting private TCR-beta repertoires in all groups. TCR clonal expansion was highest in HAM/TSP patients and lowest in MS patients, with MS patients falling below even healthy controls. The MS cluster was not associated with any clinical or MRI features, and the authors stated that larger cohorts are needed. Repertoires from 18 of 34 MS patients were grouped by phylogenetic analysis into a cluster of related CDR3 sequences, suggesting a possible repertoire-level signature.

cDNA synthesis used template-switch 5'RACE with a primer carrying a 10-nucleotide random unique molecular identifier tagging each TCR transcript. Every sequencing run covered 15-18 subjects and yielded more than 200 million TCR-beta sequences. Total RNA was extracted with the RNeasy kit. TCR-beta VDJ regions were amplified with primers for the TCR constant region and the 5'RACE anchor, using the KAPA Real-time Library Amplification kit. Sample indexes and Illumina adaptors were added in a first PCR, after which library yield was increased in a second PCR. After Ampure bead purification, the roughly 650 bp TCR product was size-selected on a 2% E-gel SizeSelection system. Library quality was checked on a Bioanalyzer, concentration was measured with Qubit, and libraries were quantified with the Kapa Library Quantification kit before pooling. An Illumina HiSeq 2500 sequenced the libraries paired-end 2 x 150 bp. To increase sequence diversity, roughly 24-32% phiX was spiked into each library pool. As for the original processing: Quality-filtered reads were processed with the UMI-based MiGEC pipeline, and over 85% of raw TCR sequences were removed by the MiGEC pipeline during error correction. IMGT germline references were used for aligning VDJ genes, and each clonotype was defined as a unique CDR3 amino acid sequence together with its V-J genes. Clonal expansion, Shannon diversity and CDR3 relatedness were evaluated with VDJtools (CalcPairwiseDistances, ClusterSamples), while phylogenetic trees were built in CLCbio workbench. Clones with at least 8 unique UMIs were defined as expanded, with this threshold being based on coefficient-of-variation modelling across technical triplicates. The public reads were quality trimmed at Q25 with fastp and then assembled into clones with MiXCR by TCRdb, keeping productive beta chains. Each entry is one CDR3 protein sequence, shown with its most common DNA and genes. Here the V and J calls rest on TCRdb's processing, not on the authors' analysis. For this sample the table gives 60,000 to 85,000 distinct CDR3 sequences, of which roughly 5.6% were detected only once. Of the sample, approximately 7% falls within the top ten clones.

A word on this clonotype: The antigen this receptor binds is unknown. This may be a read error: a much more frequent sequence differs by one nucleotide.

V is shortened by 3 bases, J by 6 bases, and the region joining them spans 17 bases. The CDR3 numbers 14 residues from cysteine through phenylalanine. The read is trimmed to its CDR3 DNA, 42 bases read in frame from base 1. The germline V gene (reference sequence) specifies DFQATT as CDR1 and SNEGSKA as CDR2. Unsorted PBMC libraries were generated from 2 million PBMCs stored in RNAlater at -80 °C until RNA extraction. Multiple sclerosis patients were enrolled in a US clinical protocol under which disease progression was evaluated by magnetic resonance imaging. Peripheral blood underwent Ficoll-Hypaque density gradient centrifugation to isolate PBMCs, which were then cryopreserved in liquid nitrogen.

The rearranged chain carries TRBV20-1 and TRBJ2-5; a tentative D match to TRBD2 spans 7 bases. The sample taken for sequencing was PBMCs. The TCR originated in a man between 18 and 29 years old with multiple sclerosis. The CDR3 sequence is CSAREGGSGKTQYF. The DNA reads as follows: TGCAGTGCTAGGGAGGGGGGCAGCGGGAAGACCCAGTACTTC.